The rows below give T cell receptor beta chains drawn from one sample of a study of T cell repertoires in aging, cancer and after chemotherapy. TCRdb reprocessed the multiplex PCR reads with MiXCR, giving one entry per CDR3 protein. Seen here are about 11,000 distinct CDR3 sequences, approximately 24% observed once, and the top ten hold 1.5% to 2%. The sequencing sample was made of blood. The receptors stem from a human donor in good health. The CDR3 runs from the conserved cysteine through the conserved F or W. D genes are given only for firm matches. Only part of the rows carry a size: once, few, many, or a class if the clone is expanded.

CASSLWNGDSMGEKLFF,TGTGCCAGCAGTTTATGGAACGGGGACAGTATGGGTGAAAAACTGTTTTTT,TRBD1,TRBV28,-,TRBJ1-4
CASSFALGVGHNEQFF,TGTGCCAGCAGCTTTGCCCTAGGGGTGGGTCACAATGAGCAGTTCTTC,-,TRBV7-2,medium-sized,TRBJ2-1
CASCVRPFGYTF,TGTGCCAGCTGCGTACGACCCTTTGGGTACACCTTC,-,TRBV28,-,TRBJ1-2
CASSLPGQGEGIQYF,TGTGCCAGCAGCCTCCCGGGACAGGGGGAGGGCATTCAGTACTTC,TRBD1,TRBV7-9,-,TRBJ2-4
CASNQGKNYGYTF,TGTGCCAGTAATCAGGGGAAGAACTATGGCTACACCTTC,-,TRBV19,medium-sized,TRBJ1-2
CSVGAKGNNEQFF,TGCAGCGTCGGGGCCAAGGGAAACAATGAGCAGTTCTTC,-,TRBV29-1,medium-sized,TRBJ2-1
CASSLEGTEQFF,TGTGCCAGCAGTTTAGAGGGCACAGAGCAGTTCTTC,-,TRBV12-3/TRBV12-4,few,TRBJ2-1
CASSQDLPAGGPYNEQFF,TGTGCCAGCAGCCAAGATCTCCCAGCGGGGGGGCCCTACAATGAGCAGTTCTTC,TRBD2,TRBV4-3,-,TRBJ2-1
CASSRPGLGSETQYF,TGTGCCAGCAGTAGACCGGGACTAGGTTCCGAGACCCAGTACTTC,TRBD2,TRBV6-5,few,TRBJ2-5
CASSQLAGGIYEQFF,TGTGCCAGCAGCCAACTAGCGGGGGGGATCTATGAGCAGTTCTTC,TRBD2,TRBV6-2/TRBV6-3,few,TRBJ2-1
CASSTSGNTDTQYF,TGTGCCAGTAGTACTAGCGGGAATACAGATACGCAGTATTTT,TRBD2,TRBV19,-,TRBJ2-3
CASSQDLRSSGNTIYF,TGTGCCAGCAGCCAAGATTTGCGGTCCTCTGGAAACACCATATATTTT,-,TRBV4-2,-,TRBJ1-3
CASSPNQGQVLFDGNTIYF,TGTGCCAGCTCACCTAACCAGGGACAGGTCCTATTTGATGGAAACACCATATATTTT,TRBD1,TRBV18,medium-sized,TRBJ1-3
CASSMTGTGEDTQYF,TGTGCCAGCAGCATGACCGGGACAGGGGAAGATACGCAGTATTTT,TRBD1,TRBV7-2,few,TRBJ2-3
CASSLATGGEAGYTF,TGCGCCAGCAGTCTCGCGACAGGGGGCGAAGCTGGCTACACCTTC,TRBD1,TRBV10-1,few,TRBJ1-2
CAWSVWNTEAFF,TGTGCCTGGAGTGTATGGAACACTGAAGCTTTCTTT,-,TRBV30,medium-sized,TRBJ1-1
CASRPLAGIRTDTQYF,TGTGCCAGCAGGCCACTAGCGGGGATTAGAACAGATACGCAGTATTTT,TRBD2,TRBV6-2/TRBV6-3,-,TRBJ2-3
CASSPDIGYGYTF,TGCGCCAGCAGCCCAGATATCGGGTATGGCTACACCTTC,-,TRBV4-1,-,TRBJ1-2
CASSLGIEEGANTEAFF,TGTGCCAGCAGCTTGGGAATAGAAGAAGGGGCGAACACTGAAGCTTTCTTT,-,TRBV5-4,few,TRBJ1-1
CASSGTLTEAFF,TGCGCCAGCAGCGGCACCCTCACTGAAGCTTTCTTT,-,TRBV5-1,few,TRBJ1-1
CASSPGTVETDTQYF,TGTGCCAGCAGCCCCGGGACAGTCGAAACAGATACGCAGTATTTT,TRBD1,TRBV7-9,few,TRBJ2-3
CASSSDPSYEQYF,TGCGCCAGCAGCTCGGACCCCTCCTACGAGCAGTACTTC,-,TRBV5-1,-,TRBJ2-7
CAIGPGNGYTF,TGTGCCATCGGGCCCGGGAATGGCTACACCTTC,-,TRBV10-3,few,TRBJ1-2
CASSSNIPGPKGYEQYF,TGTGCCAGCAGTTCAAATATACCGGGACCTAAAGGTTACGAGCAGTACTTC,-,TRBV6-5,-,TRBJ2-7
CASSLGGTGGVEGYGYTF,TGTGCCAGCAGCTTGGGAGGGACAGGGGGCGTAGAGGGCTATGGCTACACCTTC,TRBD1,TRBV5-4,-,TRBJ1-2
CASSLGRTNYGYTF,TGCGCCAGCAGCTTGGGCCGCACTAACTATGGCTACACCTTC,-,TRBV5-1,-,TRBJ1-2